The rows below give T cell receptor beta chains drawn from one sample of a study of T cells after yellow fever vaccination. Each CDR3 protein is one row after TCRdb ran MiXCR on the 5' RACE reads. The sample includes 300,000 to 400,000 distinct CDR3 sequences, approximately 11% seen only once; the top ten take over 3%. Sequenced material: CD4+ T cells sorted from PBMCs, taken 45 days after the yellow fever booster vaccination. These receptor sequences come from a man younger than 35 who received the YFV17D yellow fever vaccine. Both conserved end residues are part of each CDR3. D genes are given only for firm matches. The size field is filled for only some rows; it gives once, few, many or a size class.

V,J,D,size,DNA,CDR3
TRBV5-6,TRBJ2-3,NA,few,TGTGCCAGCAGCTTGTCGCAGAGCACAGATACGCAGTATTTT,CASSLSQSTDTQYF
TRBV12-3/TRBV12-4,TRBJ1-1,NA,NA,TGTGCCAGCAGGTCGGCTGAAGCTTTCTTT,CASRSAEAFF
TRBV12-3/TRBV12-4,TRBJ2-3,NA,NA,TGTGCCAGCAGTTTAGCGCTCCCAGTACAAGCAGATACGCAGTATTTT,CASSLALPVQADTQYF
TRBV7-3,TRBJ1-1,NA,NA,TGTGCCAGCAGCTTGCGGACGGCCCCTGGGCGCACTGAAGCTTTCTTT,CASSLRTAPGRTEAFF
TRBV4-2,TRBJ2-5,NA,medium-sized,TGTGCCAGCAGCCAGGGGGACGCGGAAGAGACCCAGTACTTC,CASSQGDAEETQYF
TRBV28,TRBJ1-4,NA,NA,TGTGCCAGCAGTTTGCGGGTCGGTGAAAAACTGTTTTTT,CASSLRVGEKLFF
TRBV5-1,TRBJ2-3,TRBD2,NA,TGCGCCAGCAGTTCGGTGGGAGGGCCTGGCACAGATACGCAGTATTTT,CASSSVGGPGTDTQYF
TRBV12-3/TRBV12-4,TRBJ2-1,NA,few,TGTGCCAGCAGTTTTAGGCGGCGGAGGCTCCCCTACAATGAGCAGTTCTTC,CASSFRRRRLPYNEQFF
TRBV10-3,TRBJ2-6,TRBD1,NA,TGTGCCATCAGTGAGGCGACAGGGAACTCTGGGGCCAACGTCCTGACTTTC,CAISEATGNSGANVLTF
TRBV5-6,TRBJ2-5,NA,NA,TGTGCCAGCAGCTTGTTCGCGACAGCCGCAGGGACCCAGTACTTC,CASSLFATAAGTQYF
TRBV4-2,TRBJ2-3,TRBD2,many,TGTGCCAGCAGCCAAGCAGCGGGGGGTTTGACAGATACGCAGTATTTT,CASSQAAGGLTDTQYF
TRBV12-3/TRBV12-4,TRBJ1-6,NA,few,TGTGCCAGCAGTTTAGTACAGGGCGGCAATTCACCCCTCCACTTT,CASSLVQGGNSPLHF
TRBV7-9,TRBJ2-5,NA,many,TGTGCCAGCAGCTTTACTTCGGAGACCCAGTACTTC,CASSFTSETQYF
TRBV3-1,TRBJ2-6,TRBD1,few,TGTGCCAGCAGCCTGCGGGACAGGGTGGGAGTGTCTGGGGCCAACGTCCTGACTTTC,CASSLRDRVGVSGANVLTF
TRBV9,TRBJ2-5,TRBD2,NA,TGTGCCAGCAGCGTAGGAGGGCGGGGGCAAGAGACCCAGTACTTC,CASSVGGRGQETQYF
TRBV5-1,TRBJ2-3,NA,NA,TGCGCCAGCAAATTGATCGGAGGGGGCACAGATACGCAGTATTTT,CASKLIGGGTDTQYF
TRBV12-3/TRBV12-4,TRBJ1-4,NA,NA,TGTGCCAGCACCACCGGGGGTGCTAATGAAAAACTGTTTTTT,CASTTGGANEKLFF
TRBV10-3,TRBJ2-2,TRBD1,NA,TGTGCCATCAGACAGGGGGCGAACACCGGGGAGCTGTTTTTT,CAIRQGANTGELFF
TRBV18,TRBJ2-5,TRBD2,few,TGTGCCAGCTCATCCACGACTAGCAGCAGCCAAGAGACCCAGTACTTC,CASSSTTSSSQETQYF
TRBV5-1,TRBJ1-6,TRBD1,NA,TGCGCCAGCAGCCCCCAACAGGGGGGGAATTCACCCCTCCACTTT,CASSPQQGGNSPLHF
TRBV20-1,TRBJ1-5,NA,NA,TGCAGTGCCTGGCAGGACCCTAACAATCAGCCCCAGCATTTT,CSAWQDPNNQPQHF
TRBV6-5,TRBJ1-2,NA,few,TGTGCCAGCAGCCCCCGGACAGCCTCTAACTATGGCTACACCTTC,CASSPRTASNYGYTF
TRBV25-1,TRBJ2-3,TRBD1,few,TGTGCCAGCAGAGGTTGGCAGGGGGACACAGATACGCAGTATTTT,CASRGWQGDTDTQYF
TRBV20-1,TRBJ1-5,NA,NA,TGCAGTGCTAGAGAGAAGGACAGATTCAATCAGCCCCAGCATTTT,CSAREKDRFNQPQHF
TRBV4-1,TRBJ1-5,NA,few,TGCGCCAGCAGCCAAGGAGACCGGGGAAGACAGCCCCAGCATTTT,CASSQGDRGRQPQHF
TRBV5-6,TRBJ1-6,NA,NA,TGTGCCAGCAGCTTGAGGGCAGGAGAGACCCCCCTCCACTTT,CASSLRAGETPLHF
TRBV21-1,TRBJ2-1,NA,NA,TGTGCCAGCAGGGGCGGACCCTACAATGAGCAGTTCTTC,CASRGGPYNEQFF
TRBV5-1,TRBJ2-5,NA,few,TGCGCCAGCACTTTGAGCCAAGAGACCCAGTACTTC,CASTLSQETQYF
TRBV5-6,TRBJ1-2,NA,NA,TGTGCCAGCACCCTTTACGAGGGGGGCTACACCTTC,CASTLYEGGYTF
TRBV20-1,TRBJ1-3,NA,NA,TGCAGTGCTAGGACCCCTTGGAACACCATATATTTT,CSARTPWNTIYF
TRBV5-6,TRBJ1-5,NA,few,TGTGCCAGCAGCTTCGGGAGCCTTAGCAATCAGCCCCAGCATTTT,CASSFGSLSNQPQHF
TRBV7-2,TRBJ1-2,NA,few,TGTGCCAGCAGCTTAGCGGCAGGGCACTATGGCTACACCTTC,CASSLAAGHYGYTF
TRBV15,TRBJ1-3,NA,NA,TGTGCCACCAGCTTACGGGACACTTACAACACCATATATTTT,CATSLRDTYNTIYF